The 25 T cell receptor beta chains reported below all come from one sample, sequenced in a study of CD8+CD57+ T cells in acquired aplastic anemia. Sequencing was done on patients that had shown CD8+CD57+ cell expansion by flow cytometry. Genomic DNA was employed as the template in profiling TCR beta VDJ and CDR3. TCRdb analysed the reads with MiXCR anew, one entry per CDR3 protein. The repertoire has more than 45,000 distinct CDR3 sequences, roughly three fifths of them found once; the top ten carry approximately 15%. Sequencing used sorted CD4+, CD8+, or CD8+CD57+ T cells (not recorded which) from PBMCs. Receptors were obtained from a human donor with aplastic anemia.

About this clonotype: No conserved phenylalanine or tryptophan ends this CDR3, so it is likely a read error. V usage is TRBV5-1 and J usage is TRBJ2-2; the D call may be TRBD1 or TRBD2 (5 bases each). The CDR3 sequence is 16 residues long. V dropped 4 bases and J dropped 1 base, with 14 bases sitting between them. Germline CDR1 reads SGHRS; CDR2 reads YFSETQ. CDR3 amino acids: CASSPGTEKNTGELFS. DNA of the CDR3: TGCGCCAGCAGCCCCGGGACCGAGAAGAACACCGGGGAGCTGTTTTCT.

The CDR3 sequence: CASSQRDRRKGYGYTF. For the CDR3, the DNA is TGTGCCAGCAGCCAACGGGACAGGAGGAAGGGATATGGCTACACCTTC. The chain is built from TRBV7-8 and TRBJ1-2; TRBD1 matches at 8 bases. The germline gives CDR1 SGHVS, CDR2 FQNEAQ. Trimming removed 5 bases from V and 5 bases from J; junction bases left unmatched: 13. CDR3 size: 16 residues.

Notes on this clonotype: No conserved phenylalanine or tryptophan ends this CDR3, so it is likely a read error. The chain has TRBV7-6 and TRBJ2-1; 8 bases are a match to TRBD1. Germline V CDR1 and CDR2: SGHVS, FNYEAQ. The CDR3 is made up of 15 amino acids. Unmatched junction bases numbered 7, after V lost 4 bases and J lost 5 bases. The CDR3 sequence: CASSSVQGAHNEQFL. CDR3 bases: TGTGCCAGCAGCTCAGTCCAGGGGGCGCACAATGAGCAGTTCCTC.

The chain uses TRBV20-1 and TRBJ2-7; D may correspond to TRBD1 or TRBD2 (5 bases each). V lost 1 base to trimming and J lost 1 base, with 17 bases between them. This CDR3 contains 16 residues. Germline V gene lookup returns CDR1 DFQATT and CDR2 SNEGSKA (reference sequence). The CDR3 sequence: CSARVGRAQGSYEQYF. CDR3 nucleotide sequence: TGCAGTGCTAGAGTGGGACGCGCCCAAGGATCCTACGAGCAGTACTTC.

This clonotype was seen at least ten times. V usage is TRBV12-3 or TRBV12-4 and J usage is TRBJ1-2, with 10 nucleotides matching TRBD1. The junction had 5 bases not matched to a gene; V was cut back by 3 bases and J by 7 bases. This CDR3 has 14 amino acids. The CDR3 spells CASSFGTGVVGYTF. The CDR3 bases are TGTGCCAGCAGTTTCGGGACAGGGGTCGTTGGCTACACCTTC.

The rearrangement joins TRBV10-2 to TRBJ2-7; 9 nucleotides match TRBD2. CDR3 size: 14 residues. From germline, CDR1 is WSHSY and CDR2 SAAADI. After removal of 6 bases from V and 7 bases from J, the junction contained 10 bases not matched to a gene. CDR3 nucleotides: TGCGCCAGCAGCCAAGATCCCCTAGCGGGGGAGCAGTACTTC. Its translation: CASSQDPLAGEQYF.

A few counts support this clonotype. The CDR3 bases are TGTGCCACCAGTGACCCGGGATCGCCGAGGGATGAGCAGTTCTTC. It encodes CATSDPGSPRDEQFF. The V gene is TRBV24-1, the J gene TRBJ2-1, with D possibly being TRBD2 (5 bases). V was clipped by 4 bases and J by 8 bases, with 17 bases between them. The CDR3 sequence is 15 residues long. In germline, CDR1 is KGHDR, CDR2 SFDVKD.

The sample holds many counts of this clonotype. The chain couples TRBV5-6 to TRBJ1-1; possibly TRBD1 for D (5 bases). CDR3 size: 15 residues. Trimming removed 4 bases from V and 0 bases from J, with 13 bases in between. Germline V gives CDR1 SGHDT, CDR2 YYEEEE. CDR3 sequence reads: CASSPRVGLNTEAFF. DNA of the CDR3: TGTGCCAGCAGCCCTAGGGTGGGGCTGAACACTGAAGCTTTCTTT.

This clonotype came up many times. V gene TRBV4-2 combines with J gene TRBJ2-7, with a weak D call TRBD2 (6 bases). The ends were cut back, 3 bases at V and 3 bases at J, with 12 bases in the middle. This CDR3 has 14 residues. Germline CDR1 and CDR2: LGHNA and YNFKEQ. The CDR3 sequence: CASSQGGSGYEQYF. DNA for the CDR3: TGTGCCAGCAGCCAGGGGGGATCGGGCTACGAGCAGTACTTC.

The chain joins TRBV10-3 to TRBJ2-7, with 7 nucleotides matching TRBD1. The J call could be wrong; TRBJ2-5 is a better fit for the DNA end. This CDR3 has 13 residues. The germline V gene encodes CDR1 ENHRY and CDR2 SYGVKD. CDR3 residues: CASRRTGRETQYF. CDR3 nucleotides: TGTGCCAGCAGACGGACAGGTAGAGAGACCCAGTACTTC.

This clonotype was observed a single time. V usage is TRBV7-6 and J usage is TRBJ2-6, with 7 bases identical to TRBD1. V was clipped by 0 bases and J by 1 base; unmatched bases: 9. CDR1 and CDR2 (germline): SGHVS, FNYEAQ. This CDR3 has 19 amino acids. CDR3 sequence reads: CASSLATGFDGSGANVLTF. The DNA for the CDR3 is TGTGCCAGCAGCTTAGCGACAGGGTTCGACGGGTCTGGGGCCAACGTCCTGACTTTC.

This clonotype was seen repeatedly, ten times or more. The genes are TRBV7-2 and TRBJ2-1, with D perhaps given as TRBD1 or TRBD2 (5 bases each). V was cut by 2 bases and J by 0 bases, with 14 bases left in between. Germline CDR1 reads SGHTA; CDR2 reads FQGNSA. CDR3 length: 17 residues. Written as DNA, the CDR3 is TGTGCCAGCAGCTTATTGGGACGCATGAGCTCCTACAATGAGCAGTTCTTC. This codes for CASSLLGRMSSYNEQFF.

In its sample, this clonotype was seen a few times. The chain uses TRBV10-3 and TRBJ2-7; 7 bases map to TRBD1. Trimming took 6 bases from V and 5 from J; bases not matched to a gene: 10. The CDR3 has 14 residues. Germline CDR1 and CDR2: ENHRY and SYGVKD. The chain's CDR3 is CAIRETGNLDEQYF. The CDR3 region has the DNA TGTGCCATCAGGGAGACAGGGAATTTAGACGAGCAGTACTTC.

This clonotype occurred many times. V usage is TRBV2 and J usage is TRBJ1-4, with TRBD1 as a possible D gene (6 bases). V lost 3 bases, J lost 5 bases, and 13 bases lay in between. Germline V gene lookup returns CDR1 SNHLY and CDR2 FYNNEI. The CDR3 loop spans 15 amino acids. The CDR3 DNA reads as TGTGCCAGCAGTGAGACAGGAGAAATAAATGAAAAACTGTTTTTT. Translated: CASSETGEINEKLFF.

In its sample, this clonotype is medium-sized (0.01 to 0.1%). DNA for the CDR3: TGTGCCAGCAGCTTCCCGGGCCAGTATACGTACGTC. As protein: CASSFPGQYTYV. V usage is TRBV7-9 and J usage is TRBJ2-7; the D is unclear. Between the trimmed V and J ends, which lost 3 bases and 12 bases, there was a span of 15 bases. This CDR3 is built from 12 residues. In germline, CDR1 is SEHNR, CDR2 FQNEAQ (reference sequence).

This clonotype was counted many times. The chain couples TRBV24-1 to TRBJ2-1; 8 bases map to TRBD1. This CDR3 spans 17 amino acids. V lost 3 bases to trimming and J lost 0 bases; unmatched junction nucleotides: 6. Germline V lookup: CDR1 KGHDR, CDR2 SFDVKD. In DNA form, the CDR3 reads TGTGCCACCAGTGATAGTTTTACAGGGGGCTCCTACAATGAGCAGTTCTTC. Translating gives CATSDSFTGGSYNEQFF.

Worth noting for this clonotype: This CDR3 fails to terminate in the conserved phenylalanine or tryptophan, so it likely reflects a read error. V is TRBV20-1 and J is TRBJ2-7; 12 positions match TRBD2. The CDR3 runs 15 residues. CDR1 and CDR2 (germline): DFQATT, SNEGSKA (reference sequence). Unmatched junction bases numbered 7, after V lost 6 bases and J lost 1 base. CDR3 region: CSAKTSGRPSYEQYL. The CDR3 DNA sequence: TGCAGTGCCAAGACTAGCGGGAGACCTTCCTACGAGCAGTACCTC.

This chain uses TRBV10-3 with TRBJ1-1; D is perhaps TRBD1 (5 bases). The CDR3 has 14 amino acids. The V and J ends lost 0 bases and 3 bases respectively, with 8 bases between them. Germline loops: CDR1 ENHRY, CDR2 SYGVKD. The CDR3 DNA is TGTGCCATCAGTGAGTCGGGGCAACACACTGAAGCTTTCTTT. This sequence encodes CAISESGQHTEAFF.

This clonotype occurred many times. DNA for the CDR3: TGTGCCTGGAGCCCTACGGTGGCCTCTGAAGCTTTCTTT. Amino acid sequence: CAWSPTVASEAFF. The V and J genes are TRBV30 and TRBJ1-1; D is unclear. Germline V gene data show CDR1 as GTSNPN and CDR2 as SVGIG (reference sequence). Trimming left V 3 bases short and J 6 bases short, with 14 bases between. The CDR3 runs to 13 residues.

The CDR3 sequence is CASGGWQGLDTQYF. The CDR3 bases are TGTGCCAGCGGGGGATGGCAGGGGTTAGATACGCAGTATTTT. The genes are TRBV6-2 or TRBV6-3 and TRBJ2-3, with a weak D call TRBD1 (6 bases). The length of the CDR3 is 14 residues. The V end was cut by 8 bases, the J end by 5 bases, with 17 bases between. Germline assignment: CDR1 MNHEY and CDR2 SVGEGT.

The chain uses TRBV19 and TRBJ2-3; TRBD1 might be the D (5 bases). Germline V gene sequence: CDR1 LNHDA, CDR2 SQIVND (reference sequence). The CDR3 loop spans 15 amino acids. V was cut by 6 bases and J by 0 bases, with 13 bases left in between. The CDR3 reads CASRQGPASTDTQYF. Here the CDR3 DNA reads TGTGCCAGTAGGCAGGGCCCTGCTAGCACAGATACGCAGTATTTT.

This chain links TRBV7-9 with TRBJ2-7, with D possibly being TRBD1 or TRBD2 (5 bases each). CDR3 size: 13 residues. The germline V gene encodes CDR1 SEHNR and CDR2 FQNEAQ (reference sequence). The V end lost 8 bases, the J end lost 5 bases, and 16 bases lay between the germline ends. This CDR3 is CASSSSGTHEQYF. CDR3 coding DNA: TGTGCCAGCTCTAGTTCAGGGACCCACGAGCAGTACTTC.

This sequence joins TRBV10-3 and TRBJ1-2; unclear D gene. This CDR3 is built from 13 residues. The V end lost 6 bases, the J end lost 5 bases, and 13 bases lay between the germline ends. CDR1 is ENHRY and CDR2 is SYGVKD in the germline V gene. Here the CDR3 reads CAIRSGDPYGYTF. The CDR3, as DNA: TGTGCCATCAGGTCCGGGGATCCTTATGGCTACACCTTC.

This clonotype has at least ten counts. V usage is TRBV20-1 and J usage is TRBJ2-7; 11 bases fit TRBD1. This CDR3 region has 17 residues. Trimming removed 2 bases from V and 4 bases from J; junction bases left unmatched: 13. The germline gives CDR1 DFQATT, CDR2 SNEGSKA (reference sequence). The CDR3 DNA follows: TGCAGTGCTAGAAAGGTCAAGGGGACAGGGGGGAGTTACGAGCAGTACTTC. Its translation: CSARKVKGTGGSYEQYF.

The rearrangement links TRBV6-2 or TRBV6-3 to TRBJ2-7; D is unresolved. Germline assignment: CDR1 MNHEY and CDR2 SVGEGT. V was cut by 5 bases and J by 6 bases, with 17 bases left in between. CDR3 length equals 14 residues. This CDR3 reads CASSVSTFSSEQYF. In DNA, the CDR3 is TGTGCCAGCAGTGTCTCAACTTTCTCGAGCGAGCAGTACTTC.